The rows below give T cell receptor beta chains drawn from one sample of a study of blood T cell repertoires in COVID-19. Generated by immunoSEQ multiplex PCR, the TCRdb table keeps only in-frame clones and is missing some. Of 300,000 to 450,000 clones in the sample, 85% to 90% are singletons; the top ten hold over 0.9%. Sequenced: PBMCs or T cells enriched from blood (not recorded which). The receptors were sampled from a young woman who had been exposed to COVID-19. Both conserved end residues are part of each CDR3. The D gene is left open where the match is weak. Rows give clone size only sometimes, using once, few, many, or a class for an expanded clone.

J,D,size,V,CDR3,DNA
TRBJ1-2,TRBD1,few,TRBV9,CASSVVAGGNYGYTF,TGTGCCAGCAGCGTAGTTGCAGGGGGCAACTATGGCTACACCTTC
TRBJ2-1,-,-,TRBV27,CASSSGGSHNEQFF,TGTGCCAGCAGTTCCGGCGGAAGCCACAATGAGCAGTTCTTC
TRBJ1-1,-,-,TRBV12-3/TRBV12-4,CASSYGQEAFF,TGTGCCAGCAGTTATGGCCAAGAAGCTTTCTTT
TRBJ1-1,-,few,TRBV27,CASSSLQGMTDTEAFF,TGTGCCAGCAGTTCGTTACAGGGTATGACCGACACTGAAGCTTTCTTT
TRBJ1-5,-,-,TRBV27,CASSRDSSNQPQHF,TGTGCCAGCAGCCGCGACAGTAGCAATCAGCCCCAGCATTTT
TRBJ2-1,TRBD2,-,TRBV11-3,CASSPGLAGRFGEQFF,TGTGCCAGCAGCCCCGGACTAGCGGGAAGGTTTGGTGAGCAGTTCTTC
TRBJ2-1,TRBD2,-,TRBV3-1/TRBV3-2,CASSRVAMGGHEQFF,TGTGCCAGCAGCCGCGTCGCGATGGGAGGGCATGAGCAGTTCTTC
TRBJ1-3,-,-,TRBV10-1,CASSSGTGNTIYF,TGCGCCAGCAGTTCAGGGACTGGAAACACCATATATTTT
TRBJ1-5,TRBD1,-,TRBV19,CASSQTGQGPQHF,TGTGCCAGTAGTCAAACGGGACAGGGACCCCAGCATTTT
TRBJ1-1,TRBD1,-,TRBV5-1,CASSSHLGQGREAFF,TGCGCCAGCAGCTCCCATCTCGGACAGGGAAGGGAAGCTTTCTTT
TRBJ2-7,-,once,TRBV24-1,CAIQSDYTYEQYF,TGTGCCATCCAGAGCGACTACACTTACGAGCAGTACTTC
TRBJ2-1,-,-,TRBV9,CASSARDLREQFF,TGTGCCAGCAGCGCCAGGGACTTACGAGAGCAGTTCTTC
TRBJ2-3,-,-,TRBV11-3,CASSHPFGGDTQYF,TGTGCCAGCAGCCACCCCTTCGGCGGAGATACGCAGTATTTT
TRBJ2-5,-,once,TRBV12-5,CASGPDSPSFQETQYF,TGTGCTAGTGGCCCCGACAGTCCCTCCTTCCAAGAGACCCAGTACTTC
TRBJ1-2,TRBD1,-,TRBV27,CASSFGTGLPYGYTF,TGTGCCAGCAGTTTTGGGACAGGCCTCCCGTATGGCTACACCTTC
TRBJ2-3,TRBD1,-,TRBV10-3,CAISEKTGVPDTQYF,TGTGCCATCAGTGAGAAAACAGGGGTTCCAGATACGCAGTATTTT
TRBJ2-1,-,-,TRBV11-2,CASSFSERNEQFF,TGTGCCAGCAGCTTCTCGGAGCGGAATGAGCAGTTCTTC
TRBJ1-2,TRBD1,-,TRBV7-3,CASSSGQGAGGYTF,TGTGCCAGCAGCTCGGGACAGGGGGCGGGTGGCTACACCTTC
TRBJ1-5,-,-,TRBV6-1,CASSERSSNQPQHF,TGTGCCAGCAGTGAGCGGTCTAGCAATCAGCCCCAGCATTTT
TRBJ2-5,TRBD2,-,TRBV5-1,CASSPQMAGGQETQYF,TGCGCCAGCAGCCCCCAAATGGCGGGAGGGCAAGAGACCCAGTACTTC
TRBJ2-5,TRBD2,-,TRBV28,CASSWVAGTGQETQYF,TGTGCCAGCAGTTGGGTAGCGGGCACCGGGCAAGAGACCCAGTACTTC
TRBJ1-2,TRBD1,-,TRBV28,CASSLLSSGQGYGYTF,TGTGCCAGCAGTTTACTTTCATCGGGACAGGGCTATGGCTACACCTTC
TRBJ1-6,-,-,TRBV12-3/TRBV12-4,CASSPFKGHLHF,TGTGCCAGCAGTCCCTTTAAGGGGCACCTCCACTTT
TRBJ2-1,-,few,TRBV3-1/TRBV3-2,CASSQGRSPNEQFF,TGTGCCAGCAGCCAAGGACGTAGCCCCAATGAGCAGTTCTTC
TRBJ2-1,TRBD2,few,TRBV11-3,CASSSLAGVSYNEQFF,TGTGCCAGCAGCTCCCTAGCGGGGGTCTCCTACAATGAGCAGTTCTTC
TRBJ2-6,TRBD1,-,TRBV28,CASRNGQASSGANVLTF,TGTGCCAGCAGGAACGGACAGGCAAGCTCTGGGGCCAACGTCCTGACTTTC
TRBJ1-6,TRBD1,-,TRBV19,CASSRKGQGVDNSPLHF,TGTGCCAGTAGCCGGAAAGGACAGGGGGTGGATAATTCACCCCTCCACTTT
TRBJ2-1,-,-,TRBV5-1,CATSPAGGEQFF,TGCGCCACCTCACCTGCGGGTGGAGAGCAGTTCTTC
TRBJ2-1,-,once,TRBV19,CASSIVGGLAYNEQFF,TGTGCCAGTAGTATAGTGGGCGGGCTGGCCTACAATGAGCAGTTCTTC
TRBJ1-4,-,-,TRBV10-1,CASSEGPGSGDNEKLFF,TGCGCCAGCAGTGAGGGGCCAGGGTCCGGAGATAATGAAAAACTGTTTTTT
TRBJ1-5,-,-,TRBV3-1/TRBV3-2,CASSGTSDSNQPQHF,TGTGCCAGCAGCGGGACATCCGATAGCAATCAGCCCCAGCATTTT
TRBJ2-7,-,-,TRBV6-6,CASSGQRRGEQYF,TGTGCCAGCAGTGGACAGCGACGAGGGGAGCAGTACTTC
TRBJ2-3,-,-,TRBV10-1,CASSEGLGSTDTQYF,TGCGCCAGCAGTGAGGGACTCGGGAGCACAGATACGCAGTATTTT
TRBJ1-1,-,-,TRBV10-2,CASSVSGVNTEAFF,TGCGCCAGCAGTGTGTCCGGGGTCAACACTGAAGCTTTCTTT
TRBJ1-5,-,-,TRBV12-3/TRBV12-4,CASSLLKSQPQHF,TGTGCCAGCAGTTTACTAAAGAGTCAGCCCCAGCATTTT
TRBJ2-1,TRBD2,-,TRBV9,CASSAQPLAGVANEQFF,TGTGCCAGCAGCGCACAACCCTTAGCGGGAGTGGCGAATGAGCAGTTCTTC
TRBJ2-1,TRBD2,once,TRBV3-1/TRBV3-2,CASSQDTAGVAYNEQFF,TGTGCCAGCAGCCAAGATACAGCGGGAGTCGCCTACAATGAGCAGTTCTTC
TRBJ2-1,-,-,TRBV9,CASSVDRYNEQFF,TGTGCCAGCAGCGTAGACAGGTACAATGAGCAGTTCTTC
TRBJ2-1,-,-,TRBV29-1,CSVEGPGTVYNEQFF,TGCAGCGTTGAGGGCCCTGGGACTGTATACAATGAGCAGTTCTTC
TRBJ1-2,TRBD1,-,TRBV11-2,CASSLDRAGGYGYTF,TGTGCCAGCAGCTTAGACAGGGCAGGGGGCTATGGCTACACCTTC
TRBJ2-7,-,few,TRBV11-3,CASSLDSVVTF,TGTGCCAGCAGCTTAGATTCGGTAGTTACCTTC
TRBJ2-1,TRBD2,-,TRBV11-3,CASSYQSGTTSYNEQFF,TGTGCCAGCAGCTATCAGTCCGGGACTACATCCTACAATGAGCAGTTCTTC
TRBJ2-1,TRBD2,many,TRBV7-3,CASSAAGLNYNEQFF,TGTGCCAGCAGCGCTGCGGGACTAAACTACAATGAGCAGTTCTTC
TRBJ1-2,-,-,TRBV28,CASSPSNYGYTF,TGTGCCAGCAGTCCTTCCAACTATGGCTACACCTTC
TRBJ1-2,-,few,TRBV28,CASSPGGSFYGYTF,TGTGCCAGCAGTCCGGGAGGCAGCTTCTATGGCTACACCTTC
TRBJ2-3,-,-,TRBV9,CASSVGGGSSTDTQYF,TGTGCCAGCAGCGTAGGAGGCGGCTCTAGCACAGATACGCAGTATTTT
TRBJ2-1,-,once,TRBV6-2/TRBV6-3,CASSYLERASYNEQFF,TGTGCCAGCAGTTACTTGGAGCGGGCCTCCTACAATGAGCAGTTCTTC
TRBJ2-4,TRBD1,-,TRBV29-1,CSVGPLGGARYF,TGCAGCGTTGGGCCCCTAGGGGGCGCAAGGTACTTC
TRBJ1-5,-,-,TRBV5-1,CASSLGGNNQPQHF,TGCGCCAGCAGCTTGGGCGGGAACAATCAGCCCCAGCATTTT
TRBJ1-1,-,-,TRBV25-1,CASSEAWSEAFF,TGTGCCAGCAGTGAAGCGTGGAGTGAAGCTTTCTTT
TRBJ2-7,-,-,TRBV9,CASSLSGNNYEQYF,TGTGCCAGCAGCCTATCCGGGAACAACTACGAGCAGTACTTC